Below are 15 T cell receptor beta chains sequenced from a single sample in a study of blood T cell repertoires in COVID-19. Measured with immunoSEQ multiplex PCR; TCRdb has only the in-frame clones, and not every one. This sample carries fewer than 250,000 clones, more than 70% of them seen once, and the ten largest clones take approximately 5%. The sample was peripheral blood. Receptor source: a woman of 80 years or more with COVID-19, enrolled during active disease.

This clone was found a few times. The rearrangement joins TRBV7-9 to TRBJ1-5, with D possibly being TRBD1 (5 bases). The V gene lost 4 bases and the J gene lost 2 bases, with 9 bases spanning the gap. The CDR3 is 14 residues long. The germline CDR1 and CDR2 sequences are SEHNR and FQNEAQ (reference sequence). In DNA form, the CDR3 reads TGTGCCAGCAGCTCCGACAGCGGCAATCAGCCCCAGCATTTT. Translating it yields CASSSDSGNQPQHF. The variable domain in full, with the rest retrieved from reference TRBV7-9 and TRBJ1-5, is DTGVSQNPRHKITKRGQNVTFRCDPISEHNRLYWYRQTLGQGPEFLTYFQNEAQLEKSRLLSDRFSAERPKGSFSTLEIQRTEQGDSAMYLCASSSDSGNQPQHFGDGTRLSIL.

This clone was detected a few times. The J gene is TRBJ1-5, the V gene TRBV6-2 or TRBV6-3, with TRBD1 identical over 8 bases. This CDR3 is built from 15 residues. Germline V CDR1 and CDR2: MNHEY, SVGEGT. Losses at the gene ends were 2 bases for V and 2 bases for J; bases not matched to a gene: 2. The CDR3 is CASSYQTGGNQPQHF. Written as DNA, the CDR3 is TGTGCCAGCAGTTACCAGACAGGGGGCAATCAGCCCCAGCATTTT.

This chain connects TRBV5-8 to TRBJ2-4; 7 bases line up with TRBD1. CDR1 is SGHTS and CDR2 is YDEGEE in the germline V gene. V lost 4 bases and J lost 0; bases outside the gene matches: 7. This CDR3 contains 16 residues. CDR3 sequence: CASSPWDSSAKNIQYF. The CDR3 DNA sequence: TGTGCCAGCAGCCCTTGGGACAGTTCAGCCAAAAACATTCAGTACTTC.

This sequence joins TRBV3-1 (or the pseudogene TRBV3-2) and TRBJ1-1; no reliable D call. The CDR3 sequence is 13 residues long. The germline V and J ends were trimmed by 1 base and 7 bases, with 10 bases remaining between them. The germline V gene encodes CDR1 LGHDT and CDR2 YNNKEL (reference sequence). The CDR3 spells CASSQVKSLEAFF. The CDR3 region has the DNA TGTGCCAGCAGCCAAGTGAAAAGCCTTGAAGCTTTCTTT.

The chain is built from TRBV10-3 and TRBJ1-1; no clear D. V was cut by 0 bases and J by 0 bases, with 14 bases left in between. Germline assignment: CDR1 ENHRY and CDR2 SYGVKD. CDR3 length equals 17 residues. CDR3 bases: TGTGCCATCAGTGAGTCGATAACCCCGGGGATGAACACTGAAGCTTTCTTT. Encoded protein: CAISESITPGMNTEAFF.

This chain uses TRBV9 with TRBJ1-2, with D perhaps TRBD1 (6 bases). Germline CDR1 is SGDLS and CDR2 is YYNGEE. This CDR3 contains 13 residues. Trimming shortened V by 2 bases and J by 4 bases, and 9 bases separated the two germline ends. CDR3 region: CASSVQGSYGYTF. Here the CDR3 DNA reads TGTGCCAGCAGCGTTCAGGGGTCCTATGGCTACACCTTC.

The CDR3 loop reads CASSPLATGDNSPLHF. CDR3 DNA: TGTGCCAGCTCACCCCTGGCCACAGGGGATAATTCACCCCTCCACTTT. The V and J genes are TRBV18 and TRBJ1-6, with 7 bases that match TRBD1. Germline CDR1 and CDR2: KGHSH and LQKENI. The V and J ends lost 3 bases and 5 bases, in that order; junction bases with no gene match: 7. The length of the CDR3 is 16 residues.

The gene calls are TRBV28 and TRBJ1-1; D remains ambiguous. V lost 3 bases to trimming and J lost 4 bases, with 18 bases between them. In germline, CDR1 is MDHEN, CDR2 SYDVKM. The CDR3 has 16 amino acids. For the CDR3, the DNA is TGTGCCAGCAGTTTTAGGCGGGCTTCTCGGGGCACTGAAGCTTTCTTT. Translation: CASSFRRASRGTEAFF.

The chain uses TRBV5-1 and TRBJ1-4, with 10 nucleotides matching TRBD1. Trimming removed 6 bases from V and 6 bases from J; junction bases left unmatched: 2. This CDR3 contains 13 residues. Germline assignment: CDR1 SGHRS and CDR2 YFSETQ. This chain's CDR3 is CASKGTGDEKLFF. In DNA form, the CDR3 reads TGCGCCAGCAAGGGGACAGGGGATGAAAAACTGTTTTTT.

The chain links TRBV19 to TRBJ1-1; maybe TRBD1 (6 bases). The germline V and J ends were trimmed by 4 bases and 3 bases, with 12 bases remaining between them. This CDR3 contains 14 residues. Germline V gives CDR1 LNHDA, CDR2 SQIVND (reference sequence). CDR3 region: CASSNRDGDTEAFF. The DNA of the CDR3 is TGTGCCAGTAGTAACAGGGATGGGGACACTGAAGCTTTCTTT.

The table lists this clone with a count of one. The chain carries TRBV3-1 (or the pseudogene TRBV3-2) and TRBJ2-2; D is perhaps TRBD2 (6 bases). Germline V CDR1 and CDR2: LGHDT, YNNKEL (reference sequence). The CDR3 consists of 16 residues. V lost 3 bases and J 7 bases, leaving 18 bases between the germline ends. The CDR3 here is CASSHHAGTGGGELFF. The CDR3 DNA follows: TGTGCCAGCAGCCACCACGCTGGGACTGGAGGCGGGGAGCTGTTTTTT.

The chain has TRBV6-5 and TRBJ1-4; 11 bases fit TRBD1. The ends lost 5 bases at V and 10 bases at J; junction bases unmatched: 9. Germline CDR1 MNHEY, CDR2 SVGAGI. The CDR3 runs to 15 residues. In DNA form, the CDR3 reads TGTGCCAGCAGTCCTCCGGGACAGGGGGGTGGAAAACTGTTTTTT. Amino acids: CASSPPGQGGGKLFF.

CDR3 amino acids: CARPRGLNEQYV. The CDR3 nucleotides are TGTGCCAGGCCTAGGGGTTTGAACGAGCAGTACGTC. The chain recombines TRBV2 with TRBJ2-7; D perhaps matches TRBD1 (5 bases). This CDR3 is 12 amino acids long. V gave up 9 bases and J gave up 5 bases, with 14 bases separating them. Germline CDR1 reads SNHLY; CDR2 reads FYNNEI.

The chain employs TRBV24-1 and TRBJ1-1; 7 nucleotides align to TRBD1. Germline values: CDR1 KGHDR, CDR2 SFDVKD. V shed 5 bases, J shed 6 bases, and the junction held 8 bases outside the gene matches. The CDR3 has 14 residues. CDR3 nucleotides: TGTGCCACCAGTGTAGACAGGGATGACGCTGAAGCTTTCTTT. Translated, it gives CATSVDRDDAEAFF.

There are a few counts of this clone. The chain uses TRBV30 and TRBJ1-4; no clear D. Germline V gives CDR1 GTSNPN, CDR2 SVGIG (reference sequence). V shed 2 bases and J shed 7 bases, with 11 bases lying between them. This CDR3 is 13 amino acids long. The CDR3 DNA follows: TGTGCCTGGAGTACCGGACTCCTTGAAAAACTGTTTTTT. This gives the protein CAWSTGLLEKLFF.